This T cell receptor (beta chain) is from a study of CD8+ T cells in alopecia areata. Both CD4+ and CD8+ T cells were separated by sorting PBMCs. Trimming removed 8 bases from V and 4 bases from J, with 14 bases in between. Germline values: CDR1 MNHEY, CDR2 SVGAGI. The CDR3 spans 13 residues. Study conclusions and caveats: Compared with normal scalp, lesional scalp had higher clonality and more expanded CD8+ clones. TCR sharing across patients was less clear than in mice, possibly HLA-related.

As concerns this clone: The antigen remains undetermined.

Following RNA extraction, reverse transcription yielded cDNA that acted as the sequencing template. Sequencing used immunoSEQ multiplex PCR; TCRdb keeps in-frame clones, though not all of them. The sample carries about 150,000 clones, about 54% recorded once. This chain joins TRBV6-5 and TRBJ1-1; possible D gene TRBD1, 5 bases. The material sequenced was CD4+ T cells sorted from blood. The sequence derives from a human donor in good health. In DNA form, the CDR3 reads TGTGCCAGCCGCGGGGGGAGAGGCACTGAAGCTTTCTTT. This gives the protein CASRGGRGTEAFF.